This T cell receptor beta chain was recovered during a study of T cells in Graves' hyperthyroidism and ophthalmopathy (dated by TCRdb to about 2019). With respect to the entire study: Peripheral blood was collected at initial diagnosis, before any treatment. A discovery cohort of approximately 100 patients, approximately 44 with Graves' ophthalmopathy and under 60 with stable Graves' hyperthyroidism, was used to find distinguishing TCR V-J signatures. An independent validation cohort of under 20 hyperthyroidism patients and about 15 patients who later progressed to ophthalmopathy tested prospective prediction of ophthalmopathy. The 100 discovery patients were randomly split 7:3 into training and test sets. In addition, the study compared T-cell repertoires in thyroid tissue and in blood from roughly six Graves' hyperthyroidism patients. Following sampling, methimazole starting at 30 mg daily was given to hyperthyroidism patients, and high-dose intravenous methylprednisolone was given to ophthalmopathy patients. TCR Vbeta CDR3 sequencing of 130 to 150 peripheral blood samples (approximately 44 ophthalmopathy, 75 or so hyperthyroidism and some 17 progressor patients) is reported in the paper. Findings and caveats that apply to the study as a whole: Most expanded thyroid clonotypes (frequency above 0.001) were also found in blood, which suggests that blood repertoires may mirror thyroid immune responses. Ophthalmopathy was separated from stable hyperthyroidism by a 13 V-J signature model, with approximately 89% sensitivity and roughly 81% specificity obtained in cross-validation and 80%/75% obtained in testing. In validation, the model predicted progression to ophthalmopathy with over 60% sensitivity and less than 75% specificity, a median of 6.5 months before onset. No statistical method was used to set the sample size in advance, and investigators knew the group allocation.

Ophthalmopathy patients had moderately to severely active disease, Clinical Activity Score of at least 3, NOSPECS grade of at least 4, and duration under 3 months. Any patient with an uncontrolled infection, another autoimmune disease, pregnancy or lactation was excluded. Diagnoses relied on clinical symptoms, serum thyroxine and TRAb, thyroid ultrasound and orbital computed tomography. PBMCs were separated from around 9.1 ml of fresh peripheral blood using Ficoll-Paque density gradient centrifugation. Trizol reagent was used to extract total RNA, and RNA quality was then checked on an Agilent 2100 Bioanalyzer. Amplification of TCR beta CDR3 regions was carried out from RNA transcripts. The first round of RT-PCR for the TCR CDR3 was performed with the HTBI primer set and the Qiagen OneStep RT-PCR kit. Libraries were constructed in a second round of multiplex PCR, after which size selection and purification were carried out. Libraries were sequenced paired-end with 100 bp reads on an Illumina HiSeq2000. Turning to the authors' computational methods: SOAPnuke was used to process the raw data, with reads discarded if the reads contained adapters or uncalled bases, had a mean Phred below 15, or lacked an exact constant-primer or identifier match. COPE v1.2.5 was used to merge high-quality paired reads, and clonotypes were defined as unique nucleotide sequences. MiTCR v1.1 was used to align the clonotypes against IMGT TRBV, TRBD and TRBJ reference segments. Analysis was restricted to V-J combinations with a frequency above 0.0001, which covered roughly 99% of repertoires. A TCS score was defined as the ratio between F50 (clonal expansion) and ExV (chaos), using BLOSUM62-based TCRdist between CDR3 peptides within each V-J. Welch's t-statistics and random forest reduced just over 500 V-J features to 10 to 15, which were used in a naive Bayes classifier (R e1071). Starting from the raw public reads, TCRdb applied fastp trimming at Q25, assembled clones with MiXCR and retained in-frame beta chains. Rows are unified per CDR3 protein, each entry keeping the most common DNA and genes. TCRdb's processing, not the authors', yielded these V and J calls. This sample is represented by about half a million distinct CDR3 sequences; around 15% of them were singletons. Clones ranked in the top ten supply approximately 32% of the sample.

V lost 5 bases and J lost 1 base; the stretch between them is 15 bases long. Taken from the germline V gene (reference sequence), the CDR1 and CDR2 loops are DFQATT and SNEGSKA. There are 15 amino acids in the CDR3, from cysteine to phenylalanine inclusive. Solely the CDR3 DNA is kept, with 45 bases framed from the first base. This clonotype was seen many times. This receptor's antigen is unknown. No base quality information exists; no much larger clone differs at one position. This chain is built from TRBV20-1 and TRBJ2-1; matching of 6 bases hints at TRBD2 as the D gene. This TCR came from a woman aged 30 to 39 with Graves' ophthalmopathy. The sequencing sample was made of blood. CDR3 loop: CSAGGDGGSYNEQFF. Here is the DNA: TGCAGTGCTGGAGGGGACGGAGGATCCTACAATGAGCAGTTCTTC.